This TCR beta chain was documented in a study of radiotherapy plus CTLA-4 blockade in lung cancer. Germline V lookup: CDR1 KGHSH, CDR2 LQKENI. Trimming pared 2 bases from V and 3 bases from J, leaving 5 bases between. The CDR3 has 12 amino acids. The protocol was immunoSEQ multiplex PCR, while the TCRdb copy is restricted to in-frame clones and leaves out a portion. Of roughly 55,000 clones in the sample, less than 75% are singletons; the top ten hold roughly 8.7%. The clonotype originates from a human donor with non-small cell lung cancer whose response to radiotherapy plus ipilimumab could not be evaluated. The V and J genes are TRBV18 and TRBJ2-7, with D unclear. The material was peripheral blood, obtained from a patient treated with radiotherapy plus ipilimumab. The CDR3 loop reads CASSPGNYEQYF. For the CDR3, the DNA is TGTGCCAGCTCACCAGGCAACTACGAGCAGTACTTC.